A selection of T cell receptor beta chains follows, all from one sample in a study of blood T cell repertoires in COVID-19. Only in-frame clones appear in the TCRdb table, and some are missing; sequencing was by immunoSEQ multiplex PCR. The data contain roughly 480,000 clones, 89% of them seen just once; the ten biggest clones take up 0.75% to 0.9%. The sample comprised peripheral blood. All receptors come from a man in his late teens or twenties with COVID-19, enrolled during active disease. CDR3s include the opening cysteine and the closing phenylalanine or tryptophan. D genes are given only for firm matches. Some rows have no size entry. The others give once, few or many, or a class for an expanded clone.

>.|TRBV5-1|TRBJ2-4|TRBD1
TGCGCCAGCAGCTTGGGGGGACAGCTATCAAACATTCAGTACTTC
CASSLGGQLSNIQYF
>.|TRBV6-2/TRBV6-3|TRBJ1-1|.
TGTGCCAGCAGTGCCTGGGGGGGGCTTGACACTGAAGCTTTCTTT
CASSAWGGLDTEAFF
>.|TRBV6-5|TRBJ1-2|.
TGTGCCAGCAGTTTCCTGGCGGCGAGAGGGCATGGCTACACCTTC
CASSFLAARGHGYTF
>.|TRBV3-1/TRBV3-2|TRBJ2-5|TRBD2
TGTGCCAGCAGCCAAGATTCTAGCGGGGCCTTCAGCCAGTACTTC
CASSQDSSGAFSQYF
>.|TRBV18|TRBJ2-7|TRBD1
TGTGCCAGCTCACGCGGACAGGGAACTATGACTCACTACGAGCAGTACTTC
CASSRGQGTMTHYEQYF
>.|TRBV19|TRBJ2-3|TRBD2
TGTGCCAGTAGTATATGGTCTCTAGCGGGAGCCACAGATACGCAGTATTTT
CASSIWSLAGATDTQYF
>.|TRBV19|TRBJ1-1|TRBD1
TGTGCCAGTAGAATAACAGGGGAGGCGACTGAAGCTTTCTTT
CASRITGEATEAFF
>.|TRBV5-1|TRBJ2-3|.
TGCGCCAGCACGCTCTGGGGGCTCGTCACAGATACGCAGTATTTT
CASTLWGLVTDTQYF
>.|TRBV11-2|TRBJ2-5|.
TGTGCCAGCAGCTTAGGTACCGGGATCGAGACCCAGTACTTC
CASSLGTGIETQYF
>.|TRBV9|TRBJ1-2|TRBD1
TGTGCCAGCAGCGTAGAACCGACAGGGAACTATGGCTACACCTTC
CASSVEPTGNYGYTF
>once|TRBV5-6|TRBJ2-2|TRBD2
TGTGCCAGCAGCTTCTGGGGAGGGATGAACACCGGGGAGCTGTTTTTT
CASSFWGGMNTGELFF
>.|TRBV7-9|TRBJ2-1|.
TGTGCCAGCAGCTTCCCTAGCGTGGGAGGGGGTACTGGGTACAATGAGCAGTTCTTC
CASSFPSVGGGTGYNEQFF
>once|TRBV12-2|TRBJ1-2|.
TGTGCAAGTCGCTTTGACAAGGGGCGCTACACCTTC
CASRFDKGRYTF
>.|TRBV29-1|TRBJ1-2|.
TGCAGCGTTTTGGGCAGAAACTATGGCTACACCTTC
CSVLGRNYGYTF
>.|TRBV19|TRBJ2-7|.
TGTGCCAGTAGTATAATTCCTGGAGGCTACGAGCAGTACTTC
CASSIIPGGYEQYF
>.|TRBV19|TRBJ1-3|TRBD1
TGTGCCAGTAGTCCTACCCCGGGACAGGCAATCGGAAACACCATATATTTT
CASSPTPGQAIGNTIYF
>.|TRBV25-1|TRBJ2-5|TRBD1
TGTGCCAGCACCGCCCACAGGGGGATCGAGGAGACCCAGTACTTC
CASTAHRGIEETQYF
>.|TRBV6-5|TRBJ1-5|.
TGTGCCAGCAGCTTACACGGGGAGAGCAATCAGCCCCAGCATTTT
CASSLHGESNQPQHF
>.|TRBV27|TRBJ2-1|TRBD2
TGTGCCAGCAGCTATCCTAGCGGGACACGCTCCTACAATGAGCAGTTCTTC
CASSYPSGTRSYNEQFF
>.|TRBV7-8|TRBJ2-5|TRBD2
TGTGCCAGCAGCTTAGGGCCGGGAGGAAGGGTGAAGACCCAGTACTTC
CASSLGPGGRVKTQYF
>.|TRBV6-5|TRBJ1-5|TRBD1
TGTGCCAGCAGGGGACAGACTAATCAGCCCCAGCATTTT
CASRGQTNQPQHF
>.|TRBV7-2|TRBJ1-5|TRBD1
TGTGCCAGCAGCTTCACAGGGGGCAATCAGCCCCAGCATTTT
CASSFTGGNQPQHF
>.|TRBV5-1|TRBJ1-1|.
TGCGCCAGCAGCTTGGACTCGCGGGGGGCAGGCACTGAAGCTTTCTTT
CASSLDSRGAGTEAFF
>.|TRBV10-1|TRBJ2-3|.
TGCGCCAGCAGCGATAGCGGTAGCACAGATACGCAGTATTTT
CASSDSGSTDTQYF
>many|TRBV7-8|TRBJ1-4|.
TGTGCCAGCAGCCCCGACAACGAAAAACTGTTTTTT
CASSPDNEKLFF
>.|TRBV10-2|TRBJ2-5|TRBD1
TGCGCCAGCAGAGCTGACAGGGTAGAGACCCAGTACTTC
CASRADRVETQYF
>once|TRBV5-4|TRBJ1-1|TRBD1
TGTGCCAGCAGCTTGGGGGACAGGACCAATGAAGCTTTCTTT
CASSLGDRTNEAFF
>.|TRBV4-1|TRBJ1-2|.
TGCGCCAGCAGCCAAGATTCGGGGGAGTACGGCTACACCTTC
CASSQDSGEYGYTF
>.|TRBV6-4|TRBJ2-2|TRBD1
TGTGCCAGCAGTGGGTGGACAGGGGATCCCGGGGAGCTGTTTTTT
CASSGWTGDPGELFF
>.|TRBV7-6|TRBJ2-3|TRBD2
TGTGCCAGCAGCTTAGGTAGCGGGACAGATACGCAGTATTTT
CASSLGSGTDTQYF
>once|TRBV19|TRBJ2-7|.
TGTGCCAGTAGACCAGGGGAACTCTACGAGCAGTACTTC
CASRPGELYEQYF
>.|TRBV3-1/TRBV3-2|TRBJ2-5|.
TGTGCCAGCAGCCAAGGCAGACTAGATAAGTGGACCCAGTACTTC
CASSQGRLDKWTQYF
>.|TRBV30|TRBJ2-5|TRBD2
TGTGCCTGGAGAAAACTAGCGGGGGCTCTCTCCCAGTACTTC
CAWRKLAGALSQYF
>.|TRBV19|TRBJ2-1|.
TGTGCCAGTACCGGCCGGAGCGGCTACAATGAGCAGTTCTTC
CASTGRSGYNEQFF
>once|TRBV9|TRBJ2-5|TRBD2
TGTGCCAGCAGCGAGGAGGGGACTAGCGAACACCAAGAGACCCAGTACTTC
CASSEEGTSEHQETQYF
>.|TRBV11-2|TRBJ2-7|.
TGTGCCAGCAGCTTAGTGAGTGGGAGCAGAGCAACCTACGAGCAGTACTTC
CASSLVSGSRATYEQYF
>.|TRBV5-1|TRBJ1-1|.
TGCGCCAGCAGCTGGGCGGGGAACACTGAAGCTTTCTTT
CASSWAGNTEAFF
>.|TRBV2|TRBJ2-7|TRBD2
TGTGCCAGCAGTGAAATGCTAGCGGGAACCTACGAGCAGTACTTC
CASSEMLAGTYEQYF
>few|TRBV21-1|TRBJ2-7|.
TGTGCCAGCAGCAAAACTAGCGGGAGTTACGAGCAGTACTTC
CASSKTSGSYEQYF
>.|TRBV24-1|TRBJ2-3|TRBD2
TGTGCCACCAGTGTCCCTAGCGGTAGCGGGGCAGATACGCAGTATTTT
CATSVPSGSGADTQYF
>.|TRBV27|TRBJ2-1|TRBD2
TGTGCCAGTTGGCCAATCGGGACTAGCGCGAACAATGAGCAGTTCTTC
CASWPIGTSANNEQFF
>.|TRBV5-1|TRBJ2-7|.
TGCGCCAGCAGTTACGACAACTACGAGCAGTACTTC
CASSYDNYEQYF
>.|TRBV2|TRBJ2-2|TRBD2
TGTGCCAGCAGCGTTGGACTAGCGACCACCGGGGAGCTGTTTTTT
CASSVGLATTGELFF
>.|TRBV13|TRBJ1-6|TRBD1
TGTGCCAGCAGCTTAGCGGGGACAGGGCCCTCACCCCTCCACTTT
CASSLAGTGPSPLHF
>.|TRBV2|TRBJ2-1|TRBD2
TGTGCCGGGGGACTAGCGTCCTACAATGAGCAGTTCTTC
CAGGLASYNEQFF
>.|TRBV6-5|TRBJ1-4|TRBD1
TGTGCCAGCAGGACGGACAGGGGAAATGAAAAACTGTTTTTT
CASRTDRGNEKLFF
>.|TRBV7-6|TRBJ2-2|TRBD2
TGTGCCAGCAGCCCGGGACTAGCGGAAAGGGACACCGGGGAGCTGTTTTTT
CASSPGLAERDTGELFF
>.|TRBV3-1/TRBV3-2|TRBJ1-1|TRBD1
TGTGCCAGCAGCCCTTGGGACAGAATGAACACTGAAGCTTTCTTT
CASSPWDRMNTEAFF
>.|TRBV4-2|TRBJ2-5|.
TGTGCCAGCAGCCAAGTGACTAGTGAAGTCGGAGAGACCCAGTACTTC
CASSQVTSEVGETQYF
>.|TRBV7-9|TRBJ1-2|.
TGTGCCAGCAGCGCCCCCCGTTGGGGCGGCTACACCTTC
CASSAPRWGGYTF
>.|TRBV7-9|TRBJ2-1|TRBD1
TGTGCCAGCAGTCCCGGGACAGGGGAAGCCTACAATGAGCAGTTCTTC
CASSPGTGEAYNEQFF
>.|TRBV11-1|TRBJ2-1|.
TGTGCCAGCAGCTTCTTAGTTTCTGACAATGAGCAGTTCTTC
CASSFLVSDNEQFF
>.|TRBV11-2|TRBJ2-7|TRBD1
TGTGCCAGCAGCTTAAGGGGGTGGGGCACGGGACAGGGGGACGAGCAGTACTTC
CASSLRGWGTGQGDEQYF
>.|TRBV30|TRBJ1-1|.
TGTGCCTGGAGTATAGACACGTCGAACACTGAAGCTTTCTTT
CAWSIDTSNTEAFF
>.|TRBV5-4|TRBJ2-5|.
TGTGCCAGCAGCTTGGCCCGGCGGCAAGAGACCCAGTACTTC
CASSLARRQETQYF
>.|TRBV10-2|TRBJ2-1|.
TGCGCCAGCAGATCCAGCGGGCCGGTGGGTGAGCAGTTCTTC
CASRSSGPVGEQFF
>.|TRBV7-2|TRBJ2-5|TRBD1
TGTGCCAGCAGCTTTACAGGGGGCATAGAGACCCAGTACTTC
CASSFTGGIETQYF
>.|TRBV5-1|TRBJ2-4|TRBD2
TGCGCCAGCAGCTTGACTAGCGGCAAAAACATTCAGTACTTC
CASSLTSGKNIQYF